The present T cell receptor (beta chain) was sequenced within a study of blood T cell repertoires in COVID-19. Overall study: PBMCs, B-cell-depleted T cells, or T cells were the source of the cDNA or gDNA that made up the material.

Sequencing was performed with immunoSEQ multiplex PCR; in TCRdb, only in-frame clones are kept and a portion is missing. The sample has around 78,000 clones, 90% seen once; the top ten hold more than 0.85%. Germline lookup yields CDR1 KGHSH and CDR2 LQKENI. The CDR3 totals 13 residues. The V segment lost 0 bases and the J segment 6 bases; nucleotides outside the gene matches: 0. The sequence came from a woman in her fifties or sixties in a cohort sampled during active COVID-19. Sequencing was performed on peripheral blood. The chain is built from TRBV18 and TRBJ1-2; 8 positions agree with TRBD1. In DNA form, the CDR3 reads TGTGCCAGCTCACCACCGACAGGGGATGGCTACACCTTC. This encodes CASSPPTGDGYTF.